Presented here are 4 T cell receptor beta chains from one specimen sequenced in a study of beta chain features in type 1 diabetes. Study-level findings and limits: Shorter TCRB CDR3s, moderately but significantly so, were found in Type 1 diabetes patients in all four CD4+ subsets.

Their cognate antigens are unknown. The study reverse transcribed the entire isolated RNA, so it sequenced expressed TCRB transcripts. The method was immunoSEQ multiplex PCR; TCRdb's version includes in-frame clones alone and lacks a portion of them. The sample records about 700,000 clones, around 15% being singletons. Sequenced input: naive CD4+ T cells from blood. The receptors shown here come from a man younger than 35 with type 1 diabetes.

This chain joins TRBV15 and TRBJ2-5, with D possibly matching TRBD1 (6 bases). Germline V gene lookup returns CDR1 LNHNV and CDR2 YYDKDF (reference sequence). V lost 7 bases and J lost 0, with 9 bases in between. The length of the CDR3 is 13 residues. This chain's CDR3 is CATTTGNQETQYF. In DNA form, the CDR3 reads TGTGCCACCACTACAGGGAACCAAGAGACCCAGTACTTC.

V is TRBV30 and J is TRBJ1-5; D ambiguous. The germline V gene encodes CDR1 GTSNPN and CDR2 SVGIG (reference sequence). V lost 1 base, J lost 1 base, and 8 bases lay in between. CDR3 length: 14 residues. CDR3 DNA: TGTGCCTGGAGTGGACACACCAGCAATCAGCCCCAGCATTTT. Residues: CAWSGHTSNQPQHF.

This chain joins TRBV10-3 and TRBJ1-1; D is ambiguous. Germline CDR1 ENHRY, CDR2 SYGVKD. V lost 1 base to trimming and J lost 0 bases, with 6 bases between them. The CDR3 extends over 14 amino acids. CDR3 amino acids: CAISEYGLNTEAFF. DNA of the CDR3: TGTGCCATCAGTGAGTACGGTTTGAACACTGAAGCTTTCTTT.

This chain joins TRBV27 and TRBJ2-2; 10 nucleotides match TRBD1. V lost 5 bases, J lost 13 bases, and 13 bases stayed unmatched. The CDR3 length is 15 residues. Germline V gene sequence: CDR1 MNHEY, CDR2 SMNVEV (reference sequence). CDR3 protein: CASSPGTGEAVGLFF. CDR3 nucleotide sequence: TGTGCCAGCAGTCCCGGGACAGGGGAAGCCGTTGGGCTGTTTTTT.